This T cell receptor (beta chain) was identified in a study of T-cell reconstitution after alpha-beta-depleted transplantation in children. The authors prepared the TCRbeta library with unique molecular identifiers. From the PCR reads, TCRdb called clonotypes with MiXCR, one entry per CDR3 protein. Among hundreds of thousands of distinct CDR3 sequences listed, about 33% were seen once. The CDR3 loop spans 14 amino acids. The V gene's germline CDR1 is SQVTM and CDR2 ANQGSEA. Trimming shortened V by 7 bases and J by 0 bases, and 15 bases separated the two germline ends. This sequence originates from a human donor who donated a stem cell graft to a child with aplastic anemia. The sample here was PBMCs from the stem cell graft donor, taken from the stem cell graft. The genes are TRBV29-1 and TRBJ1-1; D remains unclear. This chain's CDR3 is CSATATPVNTEAFF. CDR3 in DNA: TGCAGCGCGACCGCGACACCGGTGAACACTGAAGCTTTCTTT.